One T cell receptor beta chain is described in this entry. This sample was taken from a study of T cells after yellow fever vaccination. The germline gives CDR1 LNHDA, CDR2 SQIVND (reference sequence). This CDR3 contains 14 residues. V was shortened by 6 bases and J by 4 bases, with 15 bases between the two germline ends. Synthesis of TCR cDNA relied on 5'RACE template switching, which attached a universal primer site and UMIs. TCRdb re-called the 5' RACE reads through MiXCR, storing one row per CDR3 protein. The sample lists under 55,000 distinct CDR3 sequences; 6.6% were seen once. The chain carries TRBV19 and TRBJ2-5; no reliable D call. This specimen was CD8+ T cells not binding an NS4B(214-222) dextramer, sorted from PBMCs, taken about 41 days after the first yellow fever vaccination. This TCR derives from a man aged 18-30 years who received the YFV17D yellow fever vaccine. The CDR3 protein is CASRNGVFGETQYF. The CDR3 bases are TGTGCCAGTAGGAACGGTGTTTTCGGAGAGACCCAGTACTTC.